Presented here are 5 T cell receptor beta chains from one specimen sequenced in a study of shared clonotypes between healthy human individuals. TCRdb's table, derived via immunoSEQ multiplex PCR, lists solely in-frame clones and lacks some. Of 780,000 or so clones listed, roughly 72% are singletons. Sequencing used memory CD4+ T cells sorted from blood. As to subset: CD45RA-negative fraction. The receptors originated from a woman between 25 and 40 years old in good health.

V is TRBV15 and J is TRBJ1-4; a possible D gene is TRBD1 (5 bases). This CDR3 is built from 15 residues. The germline CDR1 and CDR2 sequences are LNHNV and YYDKDF (reference sequence). V lost 0 bases and J lost 8, with 13 bases in between. The CDR3 DNA is TGTGCCACCAGCAGAGATCCGTCAGGGAGCGAAAAACTGTTTTTT. Its protein product is CATSRDPSGSEKLFF.

The chain uses TRBV7-9 and TRBJ1-4, with D perhaps matching TRBD1 (5 bases). CDR1 and CDR2 (germline): SEHNR, FQNEAQ (reference sequence). This CDR3 spans 15 amino acids. Trimming removed 8 bases from V and 1 base from J, with 14 bases in between. DNA of the CDR3: TGTGCCAGCCACGCGTGGGGGGGAACTAATGAAAAACTGTTTTTT. Encoded protein: CASHAWGGTNEKLFF.

Concerning this clone itself: It is likely a read error: a sequence one base away is far more abundant. This CDR3 is also generated by other DNA sequences in the sample. V usage is TRBV11-3 and J usage is TRBJ2-3; 8 nucleotides line up with TRBD1. J gave up 1 base and V 4 bases, and 1 base lay outside the gene matches. Germline V gene data show CDR1 as SGHNT and CDR2 as YENEEA. The CDR3 loop spans 14 amino acids. The CDR3: CASSSGQGTDTQYF. CDR3 sequence (DNA): TGTGCCAGCAGCTCGGGACAGGGCACAGATACGCAGTATTTT.

This chain connects TRBV18 to TRBJ2-2; no definite D call. The CDR3 is 15 amino acids. V gave up 0 bases and J gave up 4 bases, with 9 bases separating them. Germline CDR1 is KGHSH and CDR2 is LQKENI. The CDR3 DNA follows: TGTGCCAGCTCACCACCGAGGCCTAGCACCGGGGAGCTGTTTTTT. This codes for CASSPPRPSTGELFF.

The chain couples TRBV7-6 to TRBJ2-2; 12 bases map to TRBD1. J was trimmed by 3 bases and V by 5 bases; bases with no gene match: 4. The germline V gene has CDR1 SGHVS and CDR2 FNYEAQ. CDR3 length equals 16 residues. CDR3 in DNA: TGTGCCAGCAGCCGGGGACAGGGGGCGGACACCGGGGAGCTGTTTTTT. Amino acid sequence: CASSRGQGADTGELFF.